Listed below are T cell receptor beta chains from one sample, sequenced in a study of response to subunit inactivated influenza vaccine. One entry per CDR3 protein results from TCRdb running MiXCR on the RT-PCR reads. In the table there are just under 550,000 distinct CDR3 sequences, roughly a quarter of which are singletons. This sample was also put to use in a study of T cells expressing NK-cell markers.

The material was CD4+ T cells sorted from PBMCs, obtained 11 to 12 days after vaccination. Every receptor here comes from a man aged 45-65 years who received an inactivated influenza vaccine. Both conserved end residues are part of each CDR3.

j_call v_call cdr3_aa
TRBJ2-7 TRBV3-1 CASSSGTGWYEQYF
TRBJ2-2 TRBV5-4 CASSLAGSGGPNTGELFF
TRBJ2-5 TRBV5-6 CASSSPRGQVMGETQYF
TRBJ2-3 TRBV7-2 CASSLWDISTDTQYF
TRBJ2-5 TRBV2 CASSNAAGGSETQYF
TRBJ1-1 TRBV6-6 CASSYSRLEAFF
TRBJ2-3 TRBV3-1 CASSQGGGGTDTQYF
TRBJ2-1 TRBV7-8 CASNRAGTSRYNEQFF
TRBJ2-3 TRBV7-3 CASSTSAMPDTQYF
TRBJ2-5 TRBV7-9 CASSQWTGTETQYF
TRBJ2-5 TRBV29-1 CSVHQETQYF
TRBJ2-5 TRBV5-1 CASSPGELAGVQETQYF
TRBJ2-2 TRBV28 CASSITRGRLNTGELFF
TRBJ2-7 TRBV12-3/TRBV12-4 CASSLEAGYYEQYF
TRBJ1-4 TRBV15 CATSRGTATNEKLFF
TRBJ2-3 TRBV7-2 CASSLYYRDYTDTQYF
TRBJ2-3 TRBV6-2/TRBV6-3 CASSYTSSSTDTQYF
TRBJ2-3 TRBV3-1 CASSQEGLAGGGTDTQYF
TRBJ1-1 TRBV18 CASSPYKRGTEAFF
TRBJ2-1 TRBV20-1 CSARWQGMWNEQFF
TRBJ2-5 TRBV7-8 CASLGGSSLKTQYF
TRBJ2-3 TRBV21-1 CASSKGELAGGTDTQYF
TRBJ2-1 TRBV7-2 CASSLRGTSGYNEQFF
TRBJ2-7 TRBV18 CASSPPSGQAEQYF
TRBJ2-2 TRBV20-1 CSAPLLNTGELFF
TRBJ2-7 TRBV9 CASSVDALSGEQYF